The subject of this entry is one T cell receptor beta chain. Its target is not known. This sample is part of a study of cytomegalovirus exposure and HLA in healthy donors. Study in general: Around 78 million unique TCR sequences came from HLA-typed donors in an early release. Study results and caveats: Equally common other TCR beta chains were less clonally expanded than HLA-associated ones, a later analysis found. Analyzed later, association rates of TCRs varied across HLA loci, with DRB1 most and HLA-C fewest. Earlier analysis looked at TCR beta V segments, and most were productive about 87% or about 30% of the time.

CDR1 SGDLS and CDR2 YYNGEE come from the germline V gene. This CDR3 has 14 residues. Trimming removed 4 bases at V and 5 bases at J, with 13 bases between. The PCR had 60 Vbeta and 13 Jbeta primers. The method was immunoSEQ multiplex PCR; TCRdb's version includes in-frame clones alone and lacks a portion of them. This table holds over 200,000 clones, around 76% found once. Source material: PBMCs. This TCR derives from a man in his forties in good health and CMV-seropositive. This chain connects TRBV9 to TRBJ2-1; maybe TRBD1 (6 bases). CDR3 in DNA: TGTGCCAGCAGCCCCACAGGGTTCGACAATGAGCAGTTCTTC. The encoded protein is CASSPTGFDNEQFF.